Listed here is a single T cell receptor (beta chain). The data originate from a study of blood T cell repertoires in COVID-19. In the study overall: COVID-19 samples collected from the United States, Italy and Spain covered acute and convalescent phases. The analysed material was cDNA or gDNA that came from T cells, B-cell-depleted T cells, or PBMCs.

The CDR3 length is 14 residues. The V gene's germline CDR1 is MDHEN and CDR2 SYDVKM. The V segment lost 9 bases and the J segment 5 bases; nucleotides outside the gene matches: 12. Per the original data handling: Quantification of nucleated cells was approximated via reference gene primer amplification. Measured with immunoSEQ multiplex PCR; TCRdb has only the in-frame clones, and not every one. D and trimming were read from the DNA, whereas the V and J calls and clone size are those reported in that table. The table records 93,000 or so clones, approximately 90% of them present only once. Sequenced input: peripheral blood. The chain uses TRBV28 and TRBJ1-2; 7 nucleotides agree with TRBD1. The sequence was collected from a man aged 50 to 59 in a cohort sampled during active COVID-19. DNA of the CDR3: TGTGCCAGTTACCAATCAGGGGGTGGGTATGGCTACACCTTC. Amino acid sequence: CASYQSGGGYGYTF.